This passage covers 29 T cell receptor beta chains from one sample sequenced in a study of yellow fever vaccine responses in identical twins. TCRdb reprocessed the RT-PCR reads via MiXCR and lists one record per CDR3 protein. Here the sample spans some 2,500 distinct CDR3 sequences, around 9.3% being singletons. The sample here was T cells from blood (PBMCs), unsorted or a sorted subset (not recorded which), taken approximately 25 months after vaccination. The source of these receptors is a woman between 18 and 30 years old who received the yellow fever vaccine.

This chain joins TRBV29-1 and TRBJ2-5; no clear D gene. The CDR3 covers 13 residues. Germline values: CDR1 SQVTM, CDR2 ANQGSEA. Trimming shortened V by 1 base and J by 5 bases, and 11 bases separated the two germline ends. The CDR3 region has the DNA TGCAGCGTTGAAGGGTCGGCTGGGGAGACCCAGTACTTC. This encodes CSVEGSAGETQYF.

This clonotype ranks as large. The V gene is TRBV6-5, the J gene TRBJ1-5; D gene uncertain. Between the trimmed V and J ends, which lost 0 bases and 1 base, there was a span of 4 bases. From germline, CDR1 is MNHEY and CDR2 SVGAGI. The CDR3 runs to 14 residues. The DNA for the CDR3 is TGTGCCAGCAGTTACTCAGGGAGCAATCAGCCCCAGCATTTT. Its protein is CASSYSGSNQPQHF.

In this sample, this clonotype is medium-sized. V gene TRBV2 combines with J gene TRBJ2-2; 7 bases are a match to TRBD1. Per the germline V gene, CDR1 is SNHLY and CDR2 is FYNNEI. The CDR3 consists of 13 residues. Trimming cost V 10 bases and J 4 bases; bases outside gene matches: 6. The CDR3 DNA is TGTGCCATAGGGGGCAGGCGCACCGGGGAGCTGTTTTTT. Translation: CAIGGRRTGELFF.

By proportion, this clonotype is medium-sized. This sequence joins TRBV5-1 and TRBJ2-1; tentatively, D is TRBD2 (7 bases). Germline CDR1 and CDR2: SGHRS and YFSETQ. Trimming left V 0 bases short and J 9 bases short, with 16 bases between. This CDR3 comprises 15 residues. DNA of the CDR3: TGCGCCAGCAGCTTGGTAGGGGGGGAAGTTGGTGAGCAGTTCTTC. It is translated as CASSLVGGEVGEQFF.

There are a few counts of this clonotype. The V call is TRBV21-1, the J call TRBJ2-7. TRBV21-1 is a known pseudogene. CDR3 length: 17 amino acids. The chain's CDR3 is CASSKSTAPSYTYEQYF. CDR3 nucleotide sequence: TGTGCCAGCAGCAAGAGTACAGCTCCTTCATACACCTACGAGCAGTACTTC.

This clonotype was counted between two and nine times. V and J are TRBV10-1 and TRBJ1-6; no firm D call. The CDR3 contains 14 residues. Germline CDR1 and CDR2: WNHNN and SYGVQD (reference sequence). V was pared by 6 bases and J by 14 bases, with 20 bases between. DNA of the CDR3: TGCGCCAGCAGCCTCGATCGACCAAATTCGGCCCTCCACTTT. Protein product: CASSLDRPNSALHF.

The table lists this clonotype with a few counts. This chain joins TRBV14 and TRBJ2-6; the match to TRBD1 covers 7 bases. CDR1 is SGHDN, CDR2 FVKESK, per germline. With V trimmed by 1 base and J by 13 bases, 7 bases remained unmatched. The CDR3 loop spans 14 amino acids. The CDR3 spells CASSQATGPGVLTF. In DNA, the CDR3 is TGTGCCAGCAGCCAAGCGACAGGGCCCGGAGTCCTGACTTTC.

This clonotype has a handful of counts. V gene TRBV10-1 combines with J gene TRBJ2-7, with 8 bases that match TRBD2. The CDR3 is 13 amino acids. V gave up 8 bases and J gave up 6 bases; unmatched junction bases: 9. Germline CDR1 WNHNN, CDR2 SYGVQD (reference sequence). CDR3 protein: CASAGTRWGEQYF. The CDR3 DNA sequence: TGCGCCAGCGCGGGGACTAGATGGGGCGAGCAGTACTTC.

The chain uses TRBV6-9 and TRBJ1-2; 7 bases are shared with TRBD1. This CDR3 contains 17 residues. V was pared by 5 bases and J by 4 bases, with 16 bases of the junction left unmatched. Germline V lookup: CDR1 MNHGY, CDR2 SVAAGI. This CDR3 reads CASSNTGTAPSGYGYTF. Here the CDR3 DNA reads TGTGCCAGCAGTAATACCGGGACAGCACCTAGTGGCTATGGCTACACCTTC.

V is TRBV12-3 or TRBV12-4 and J is TRBJ2-7, with D uncertain. This CDR3 comprises 13 residues. The V end lost 3 bases, the J end lost 3 bases, and 9 bases lay between the germline ends. CDR3 loop: CASSFQQFYEQYF. The CDR3 DNA reads TGTGCCAGCAGTTTCCAACAGTTCTACGAGCAGTACTTC.

The chain couples TRBV25-1 to TRBJ2-2; 14 bases match TRBD2. CDR3 length: 16 residues. V gave up 2 bases and J gave up 7 bases; unmatched junction bases: 3. The V gene's germline CDR1 is MGHDK and CDR2 SYGVNS. The CDR3 spells CASSEPGLAGDGELFF. The CDR3 DNA reads TGTGCCAGCAGTGAACCGGGACTAGCGGGGGACGGGGAGCTGTTTTTT.

The chain is built from TRBV6-1 and TRBJ1-2; 9 nucleotides agree with TRBD1. Trimming took 5 bases from V and 8 from J; bases not matched to a gene: 12. The CDR3 is 15 residues long. In germline, CDR1 is MNHNS, CDR2 SASEGT. The CDR3, as DNA: TGTGCCAGCAGTCCACACCCCACAGGGGGCGTCGGCTACACCTTC. Translated: CASSPHPTGGVGYTF.

In its sample, this clonotype is medium-sized. The chain couples TRBV24-1 to TRBJ1-5; possibly TRBD1 for D (6 bases). The CDR3 contains 16 residues. Germline assignment: CDR1 KGHDR and CDR2 SFDVKD. Trimming pared 1 base from V and 6 bases from J, leaving 15 bases between. The CDR3 loop is CATSDLGNRAGQPQHF. CDR3 bases: TGTGCCACCAGTGATTTAGGGAACAGGGCTGGTCAGCCCCAGCATTTT.

By share of the sample, this clonotype is medium-sized. The rearrangement joins TRBV4-1 to TRBJ1-5, with D possibly matching TRBD1 (5 bases). Trimming shortened V by 0 bases and J by 0 bases, and 6 bases separated the two germline ends. There are 15 residues in the CDR3. Germline-derived CDR1 and CDR2 are MGHRA and YSYEKL. This chain's CDR3 is CASSQDRDSNQPQHF. DNA of the CDR3: TGCGCCAGCAGCCAAGACAGGGATAGCAATCAGCCCCAGCATTTT.

This clonotype was recorded a few times. This chain uses TRBV15 with TRBJ1-1; a possible D gene is TRBD1 (5 bases). CDR1 and CDR2 (germline): LNHNV, YYDKDF (reference sequence). Between the trimmed V and J ends, which lost 0 bases and 11 bases, there was a span of 13 bases. The CDR3 loop spans 13 amino acids. The CDR3 DNA is TGTGCCACCAGCAGAGATATTTCAGGGAAGGCTTTCTTT. It is translated as CATSRDISGKAFF.

By sample share, this clonotype is medium-sized. J is TRBJ2-7 and V is TRBV6-1; the D gene is possibly TRBD2 (6 bases). Per the germline V gene, CDR1 is MNHNS and CDR2 is SASEGT. The CDR3 is 11 amino acids. Trimming took 6 bases from V and 9 from J, leaving 12 bases between them. CDR3 residues: CASRGTEVQYF. In DNA, the CDR3 is TGTGCCAGCAGGGGGACTGAGGTGCAGTACTTC.

This clonotype is labeled as medium-sized. The V call is TRBV2, the J call TRBJ2-3, with 7 bases fitting TRBD2. Germline assignment: CDR1 SNHLY and CDR2 FYNNEI. Unmatched junction bases numbered 7, after V lost 3 bases and J lost 7 bases. The CDR3 length is 14 residues. The CDR3 coding sequence is TGTGCCAGCAGTGATGTGAGCGGGGTAAATACGCAGTATTTT. Translation: CASSDVSGVNTQYF.

The rearrangement links TRBV6-4 to TRBJ2-7, with 12 positions matching TRBD2. Germline loops: CDR1 MRHNA, CDR2 SNTAGT. V lost 7 bases, J lost 1 base, and 5 bases stayed unmatched. CDR3 length: 15 residues. Here the CDR3 reads CASTVTSGGSYEQYF. CDR3 sequence (DNA): TGTGCCAGCACCGTGACTAGCGGGGGTTCCTACGAGCAGTACTTC.

Regarding this clonotype: Compared with germline, one end of the junction differs, possibly owing to a read error. The rearrangement links TRBV12-3 or TRBV12-4 to TRBJ2-1; TRBD1 agrees at 9 bases. The CDR3 spans 15 residues. The CDR3 loop is CASSLGTGRGNVQFF. The CDR3 DNA sequence: TGTGCCAGCAGTCTGGGGACAGGGAGGGGCAATGTGCAGTTCTTC.

This clonotype was seen a handful of times. CDR3 in DNA: TGTGCCACGGGACAGGACGTAGCCAAAAACATTCAGTACTTC. Translated, it gives CATGQDVAKNIQYF. This chain joins TRBV10-3 and TRBJ2-4, with 8 nucleotides matching TRBD1. Trimming cost V 10 bases and J 0 bases; bases outside gene matches: 5. Germline V gives CDR1 ENHRY, CDR2 SYGVKD. This CDR3 contains 14 residues.

V and J are TRBV7-3 and TRBJ2-7, with 7 bases lining up with TRBD2. Germline V lookup: CDR1 SGHTA, CDR2 FQGTGA. There are 12 residues in the CDR3. Trimming cost V 1 base and J 9 bases; bases outside gene matches: 3. The CDR3 nucleotides are TGTGCCAGCAGCTTAAGGGAGGGCCCGCAGTACTTC. It specifies CASSLREGPQYF.

J is TRBJ2-1 and V is TRBV6-5; TRBD2 aligns across 7 bases. Per the germline V gene, CDR1 is MNHEY and CDR2 is SVGAGI. Trimming took 4 bases from V and 1 from J; bases not matched to a gene: 7. The CDR3 contains 16 residues. Written as DNA, the CDR3 is TGTGCCAGCAGTTCTCCGGCTAGCGGATCCTACAATGAGCAGTTCTTC. Its protein product is CASSSPASGSYNEQFF.

Judged by abundance, this clonotype is medium-sized (0.01 to 0.1%). A junction end diverges from the germline sequence, so it may reflect a read error. The chain carries TRBV10-1 and TRBJ1-1; D may be TRBD1 (5 bases). Germline CDR1 is WNHNN and CDR2 is SYGVQD (reference sequence). This CDR3 region has 13 residues. The CDR3 region is CASQSRVNTEVFF. For the CDR3, the DNA is TGCGCCAGTCAGAGCAGGGTGAACACTGAAGTTTTCTTT.

In this sample, this clonotype turned up a few times. The CDR3 coding sequence is TGTGCCAGCAGTTTCGGACTTGAGAACACCGGGGAGCTGTTTTTT. As protein: CASSFGLENTGELFF. The V call is TRBV28, the J call TRBJ2-2; D is possibly TRBD2 (5 bases). Germline V gives CDR1 MDHEN, CDR2 SYDVKM. CDR3 length equals 15 residues. Trimming took off 3 bases at V and 1 base at J, with 9 bases between the two ends.

This clonotype rates as medium-sized. V and J are TRBV13 and TRBJ2-1, with TRBD2 matching 11 bases. The CDR3 runs 15 residues. Germline CDR1 is PRHDT and CDR2 is FYEKMQ (reference sequence). The V gene end was trimmed by 6 bases and the J gene end by 4 bases; junction bases not matched to a gene: 5. The CDR3 bases are TGTGCCAGCAGGGGGGGGACTAGCGGTTACAATGAGCAGTTCTTC. Protein sequence: CASRGGTSGYNEQFF. Looking up the rest from reference TRBV13 and TRBJ2-1 gives the full variable domain: AAGVIQSPRHLIKEKRETATLKCYPIPRHDTVYWYQQGPGQDPQFLISFYEKMQSDKGSIPDRFSAQQFSDYHSELNMSSLELGDSALYFCASRGGTSGYNEQFFGPGTRLTVL.

This clonotype was seen a few times. The chain combines TRBV6-5 with TRBJ2-2; D might be TRBD1 (6 bases). This CDR3 region has 15 residues. The germline gives CDR1 MNHEY, CDR2 SVGAGI. Trimming took 4 bases from V and 8 from J, leaving 17 bases between them. The CDR3 is CASSSQGLGQGELFF. The CDR3 DNA is TGTGCCAGCAGTTCCCAGGGGCTCGGACAGGGGGAGCTGTTTTTT.

This clonotype was counted only a few times. The rearrangement uses TRBV29-1 and TRBJ2-2; 7 bases line up with TRBD1. CDR1 is SQVTM and CDR2 is ANQGSEA in the germline V gene. Germline trimming cut 7 bases from V and 2 bases from J; bases unmatched to any gene: 1. This CDR3 spans 12 amino acids. The CDR3 region is CSEGANTGELFF. The CDR3 coding sequence is TGCAGCGAGGGGGCCAACACCGGGGAGCTGTTTTTT.

The J gene is TRBJ2-5, the V gene TRBV7-9; D is ambiguous. The germline V gene has CDR1 SEHNR and CDR2 FQNEAQ (reference sequence). Trimming stripped 6 bases from V and 1 base from J, with 3 bases between. The CDR3 extends over 11 amino acids. The CDR3 bases are TGTGCCAGCAGATCCCAAGAGACCCAGTACTTC. Protein product: CASRSQETQYF.

Only a few counts were recorded for this clonotype. The chain has TRBV24-1 and TRBJ2-5; D not resolved. CDR1 and CDR2 from the germline V gene are KGHDR and SFDVKD. The length of the CDR3 is 11 residues. V was clipped by 0 bases and J by 6 bases, with 1 base between them. The CDR3 region is CATSDLQTQYF. The CDR3 DNA is TGTGCCACCAGTGATTTGCAGACCCAGTACTTC.